Reported below is one T cell receptor beta chain. Its matching antigen is unknown. This entry is derived from a study of T-cell reconstitution after alpha-beta-depleted transplantation in children. Study observations and caveats: A year post-transplant, T-cell counts and diversity derived mostly from newly produced T cells. Recipient T cells and thymic progenitors that survived gave rise to the high TCRbeta diversity observed at day 60 in some patients. Reportedly, only several hundred clones from non-depleted graft cells drove alpha-beta T-cell counts at about two months.

For TCRbeta, the library was prepared with unique molecular identifiers. From the PCR reads, TCRdb called clonotypes with MiXCR, one entry per CDR3 protein. The repertoire holds fewer than 500,000 distinct CDR3 sequences, with approximately 42% as singletons. Trimming removed 0 bases from V and 10 bases from J; junction bases left unmatched: 7. The CDR3 is made up of 15 amino acids. Germline V gene sequence: CDR1 DFQATT, CDR2 SNEGSKA (reference sequence). The receptor was derived from a girl between 2 and 10 years old with aplastic anemia, due to receive a stem cell transplant. This specimen was PBMCs, taken before TCRalphabeta/CD19-depleted stem cell transplant. The chain combines TRBV20-1 with TRBJ2-1; TRBD2 matches 12 bases. This CDR3 is CSARDSASGRAEQFF. CDR3 DNA sequence: TGCAGTGCTAGAGATTCGGCTAGCGGGAGGGCCGAGCAGTTCTTC.